This TCR beta chain was recorded in a study of blood T cell repertoires in COVID-19. The repertoire was sequenced with immunoSEQ multiplex PCR; TCRdb's copy has only in-frame clones and lacks some. The sample consists of about 200,000 clones, 81% of them appearing once. This CDR3 spans 16 amino acids. Germline V gene lookup returns CDR1 SEHNR and CDR2 FQNEAQ (reference sequence). V gave up 4 bases and J gave up 2 bases; unmatched junction bases: 11. Everyone who took part was about 18 to 90 years old, and they came from about two dozen US areas. This clone is a singleton in its sample. The chain uses TRBV7-9 and TRBJ2-7; 7 bases map to TRBD1. Sequences were obtained from PBMCs or T cells enriched from blood (not recorded which). This clonotype was sampled from a woman aged 50 to 60 with acute COVID-19. The CDR3 nucleotides read TGTGCCAGCAGCTCGGATTGGACAGGATCCCCCTACGAGCAGTACTTC. It translates to CASSSDWTGSPYEQYF.